The following is a T cell receptor beta chain sequence with its context. Its matching antigen is unknown. This sample was included in a study of T cell responses to AZD1222 COVID-19 vaccine. Study information: Pooling covered second doses at about 4 or about 12 weeks.

Whole-study results and caveats: White British donors predominated, females outnumbered males, and clonal diversity was possibly underestimated. Regions left unmutated in variants are reportedly the target of nearly half of spike-specific TCRs. Baseline serostatus was positive in only a handful of AZD1222 recipients.

Sequencing used immunoSEQ multiplex PCR; TCRdb keeps in-frame clones, though not all of them. This table holds about 150,000 clones, roughly 92% found once. Specimen: peripheral blood, collected on day 0 of AZD1222 vaccination. This clonotype was obtained from an adult in good health.

The CDR3 loop reads CSVGSGQGTFF. CDR3 nucleotides: TGCAGCGTCGGCTCGGGACAGGGAACTTTCTTT. The rearrangement links TRBV29-1 to TRBJ1-1; 9 bases are shared with TRBD1. Germline trimming cut 6 bases from V and 12 bases from J; bases unmatched to any gene: 8. The CDR3 covers 11 residues. Germline CDR1 reads SQVTM; CDR2 reads ANQGSEA.